The TCR beta chain described here comes from a study of CD8 T cells in ankylosing spondylitis (dated by TCRdb to the late 2010s). Looking at the study overall: T cell receptor beta repertoires were profiled in healthy donors and ankylosing spondylitis patients so that disease-linked TCR variants could be found. The whole study cohort included under 140 healthy donors and 25 or so ankylosing spondylitis patients. Samples of peripheral blood were taken, and for ankylosing spondylitis patients, synovial fluid was collected as well. Overall study outcomes, separate from this receptor: Blood from ankylosing spondylitis patients appeared to be characterized by a TCR beta motif composed of about 8 highly homologous amino acid variants. The disease-linked clones were reported to be significantly enriched in matched synovial fluid samples from ankylosing spondylitis patients. Some TCR beta motif variants had previously been reported in synovial fluid and blood of reactive arthritis patients, which suggested common disease-initiation mechanisms. The disease-linked clones had a CD8+ phenotype and were found at relatively low frequencies in peripheral blood.

The CDR3, from cysteine to phenylalanine, totals 16 residues. Solely the CDR3 DNA is kept, with 48 bases framed from the first base. V is trimmed back by 0 bases and J by 2 bases, and the junction contains 5 bases that no gene match accounts for. CDR1 SGDLS and CDR2 YYNGEE were looked up in the germline V gene. Data came from an Illumina HiSeq 2500. Quantitative 5'-RACE with molecular barcodes was used to prepare TCR beta libraries. In the authors' own workflow: A new computational method, built on a probabilistic model of VDJ rearrangement, was used to identify disease-linked TCR variants. TCRdb reworked the public reads: Q25 trimming with fastp, MiXCR clone assembly, productive beta chains retained. Merged by CDR3 protein, the rows form single entries marked with the most common genes and DNA. These V and J calls are TCRdb output, not the study's own analysis. Here the sample has about 840,000 distinct CDR3 sequences; 10% to 15% occur a single time. The biggest ten clones account for just over 0.5% of the sample.

The table lists this clonotype with a few counts. Its antigen remains unidentified. Base qualities are not provided; no much larger clone lies one nucleotide away. This receptor chain uses TRBV9 and TRBJ2-3, with 8 bases aligning to TRBD2. Input material: blood, either unsorted or a sorted T cell fraction (not recorded which). The TCR was taken from a male donor with ankylosing spondylitis. The CDR3 is CASSVAPAGATDTQYF. The bases are TGTGCCAGCAGCGTAGCTCCAGCGGGGGCCACAGATACGCAGTATTTT.